These T cell receptor beta chains were read from a single sample in a study of CD8+ T cells in alopecia areata. Sequenced by immunoSEQ multiplex PCR; TCRdb stores in-frame clones only, minus some. Of more than 150,000 clones in the sample, approximately 56% were seen once. This material consisted of CD4+ T cells sorted from blood, taken at week 4, from a patient treated with tofacitinib. These receptor sequences come from a human donor with alopecia areata. Both conserved end residues are part of each CDR3. Each record gives: J gene, V gene, CDR3 protein.

j_gene: TRBJ1-2
v_gene: TRBV2
CDR3aa: CASTRQPNYGYTF

j_gene: TRBJ2-2
v_gene: TRBV5-1
CDR3aa: CASSWGQGTGELFF

j_gene: TRBJ2-1
v_gene: TRBV7-9
CDR3aa: CASSLFHARGGLYNEQFF

j_gene: TRBJ2-7
v_gene: TRBV5-1
CDR3aa: CASSLTSGGYEQYF

j_gene: TRBJ2-3
v_gene: TRBV5-1
CDR3aa: CASSPRLAGARRDTQYF

j_gene: TRBJ2-7
v_gene: TRBV20-1
CDR3aa: CSASPYEQYF

j_gene: TRBJ2-7
v_gene: TRBV9
CDR3aa: CASSVLGDWSYEQYF

j_gene: TRBJ1-1
v_gene: TRBV29-1
CDR3aa: CSVAWVKGGTEAFF

j_gene: TRBJ2-1
v_gene: TRBV28
CDR3aa: CASSLSWGGENYNEQFF

j_gene: TRBJ2-2
v_gene: TRBV4-1
CDR3aa: CASSLPPGTGELFF

j_gene: TRBJ2-1
v_gene: TRBV7-2
CDR3aa: CASRSGGLAASSYNEQFF

j_gene: TRBJ2-2
v_gene: TRBV13
CDR3aa: CASSRRRGGNTGELFF

j_gene: TRBJ1-5
v_gene: TRBV15
CDR3aa: CATSRPTADSNQPQHF

j_gene: TRBJ2-5
v_gene: TRBV2
CDR3aa: CASHPTGSTETQYF

j_gene: TRBJ1-6
v_gene: TRBV4-1
CDR3aa: CASASQGAMGTPLHF

j_gene: TRBJ2-7
v_gene: TRBV5-1
CDR3aa: CASSLAGPEHYEQYF

j_gene: TRBJ2-7
v_gene: TRBV11-2
CDR3aa: CASSLGVGSGGYEQYF

j_gene: TRBJ2-7
v_gene: TRBV5-4
CDR3aa: CASSLGPGAKEQYF

j_gene: TRBJ1-6
v_gene: TRBV30
CDR3aa: CAWSKSSGRGYNSPLHF

j_gene: TRBJ2-3
v_gene: TRBV9
CDR3aa: CASSVGGTRTDTQYF

j_gene: TRBJ2-5
v_gene: TRBV20-1
CDR3aa: CSAWPETQYF

j_gene: TRBJ2-7
v_gene: TRBV2
CDR3aa: CASSGTTYEQYF